The clone carrying this TCR beta chain occurred a few times. Its antigen is undetermined. Using immunoSEQ multiplex PCR, the repertoire was profiled, and TCRdb retains in-frame clones only, with some absent. This sample has around 240,000 clones; 60% to 70% occur once, and the top ten carry approximately 12%. These data come from a study of shared clonotypes between healthy human individuals. For the study at large: Donor ages ranged 18 to 49 years: a couple of women, a few men. Study-level findings and limits: Around 4.7% was the fraction of naive CD4 clonotypes found shared across a few donors. Clonotypes not shared had lower generation probabilities than those common to all four donors.

V was cut by 7 bases and J by 12 bases, with 16 bases left in between. CDR3 length: 12 residues. CDR1 and CDR2 (germline): SGHAT, FQNNGV. Study donors comprised healthy, HIV-negative adults devoid of recent acute infection or vaccination. This TCR came from a man aged 30-40 years in good health. The genes are TRBV11-2 and TRBJ2-1; tentatively, D is TRBD1 or TRBD2 (6 bases each). The sample consisted of memory CD4+ T cells sorted from blood. Subset given: CD45RA-negative fraction. The CDR3 bases are TGTGCCAGCACCAAATCCGGGGGCGGGCAGTTCTTC. It yields the protein CASTKSGGGQFF.